This TCR beta chain was found in a study of blood T cells in healthy people across ages (dated by TCRdb to between 2015 and 2017). With regard to the full study: In model experiments, template switching captured roughly one uniquely barcoded TCR beta cDNA molecule for every two T cells. Four age groups were formed from the donors: young (average about 16 years), middle-aged (approximately 39), aged (roughly 59) and long-lived (around 82). Donors of different ages were randomly distributed across sequencing lanes to avoid experimental bias. For two donors (one aged 18 to 30 and one aged 80 or older), the study analyzed two additional independent replicas of 1 million unique cDNA reads from the same blood draw. Age-related changes in TCR beta repertoire diversity were measured in the study by deep sequencing normalized with unique cDNA molecular identifiers.

Spanning cysteine to phenylalanine, the CDR3 consists of 13 amino acids. Only the CDR3 DNA is retained, 39 bases long and in frame from the first base. Trimming at the junction amounts to 0 bases on V and 4 bases on J, and the germline ends lie 6 bases apart. CDR1 and CDR2, per the germline V gene (reference sequence), are MNHNY and SVGAGI. Turning to this clonotype: The clone's antigen remains unknown. No much larger clonotype is one base removed from it; base qualities were not supplied.

Results and caveats for the whole study, not just this receptor: A strong correlation was found between observed TCR beta diversity and the percentage of naive T cells measured by flow cytometry. Because the CMV infection status of the donors was unknown, age-related changes in expanded clonotypes may potentially have been confounded. Estimates of total diversity from one million sequenced T cells were regarded as lower bounds and underestimates. Compared with the aged group, the long-lived group had more naive CD4+ T cells, fewer expanded clones and increased TCR diversity, a pattern suggesting age selection. As age increased, observed TCR beta diversity per million T cells dropped in a roughly linear way, and a significant reduction was already evident by age about 36. Bulk unsorted PBMC profiling prevented conclusive comparison of naive and antigen-experienced compartments.

The receptor library was made with 5' RACE. The second PCR ran for about 6 to 12 cycles and used a J-beta primer mix along with a sample-barcoded 5' primer. A unique molecular identifier was introduced onto each TCR beta cDNA molecule by a template-switch 5' adaptor carrying 12 random nucleotides. At least 3 million CDR3-containing paired-end reads were obtained from each sample. First-strand cDNA was synthesized from all RNA with the Mint cDNA synthesis kit, primed by a TRBC-specific oligonucleotide. Following uracil-DNA glycosylase treatment, a first 18-cycle PCR with universal primers M1SS and BC2_uni_R was performed on all cDNA. Regarding the original processing steps: For normalization, 1 million high-quality reads, each with a distinct molecular identifier, were randomly selected from each sample. Reads sharing molecular identifiers were discarded rather than binned into consensus sequences. MiTCR, run with a Q25 quality threshold and the strictest error-elimination algorithm, handled CDR3 identification, clonotype clustering and error correction. A nonparametric unseen species model using Euler transformation provided a lower-bound estimate of total TCR beta diversity. TCRdb trimmed public reads at Q25 via fastp, called clones via MiXCR and kept in-frame beta chains. All rows with the same CDR3 protein become a single entry with the most common DNA and genes. The V and J calls and clone size are TCRdb's, not the authors'. The sample table records 1.5 million to 2 million distinct CDR3 sequences; about two fifths of these occur just once. 23% of the sample lies in the top ten.

The donors were 40 or so Caucasian individuals from Russia, aged 6 to 90 years, who were systemically healthy. Ten milliliters of peripheral blood were drawn from each donor into EDTA-treated Vacutainer tubes. Ficoll-Paque density-gradient centrifugation was used to isolate PBMCs, with at least 6 million obtained per sample. Trizol reagent was used to extract total RNA from PBMCs, with at least 6 micrograms per sample. For every donor, flow cytometry on a PBMC aliquot measured the percentage of naive CD45RAhigh/CD27high T cells. The chain couples TRBV6-6 to TRBJ1-2, with an unclear D gene assignment. Material: blood. The source is a human donor in good health. CDR3 protein: CASSYSTSYGYTF. The bases read TGTGCCAGCAGTTACTCCACAAGCTATGGCTACACCTTC.